This T cell receptor beta chain derives from a study of human T cells and chemical hapten exposure (dated by TCRdb to about 2021). The study in broad terms: For sensitization, 2% DPC in acetone was applied to a roughly 2 cm by roughly 2 cm area of upper inner arm skin. The mostly female patient cohort included alopecia areata with under or over 50% scalp involvement, alopecia totalis and alopecia universalis. The libraries were sequenced as a pool, and the TCR yield per sample differed mostly because of small variations in library volumes within the pool. Patient blood was sampled pre-sensitization (week 0) and at 2, 6 and about 24 weeks after DPC sensitization. Peripheral blood TCR repertoire changes were tracked in vivo in alopecia patients during primary and secondary sensitization to the hapten diphenylcyclopropenone (DPC). Patch testing was performed on the upper back with Finn chambers containing 0.01% DPC, and the patch tests were scored after 6 days according to International Contact Dermatitis Research Group standards. Blood for TCR sequencing was provided by twenty-nine alopecia patients at one to four time points (pre-sensitization, 2, 6 and 24 weeks). Throughout the study period of roughly 24 weeks, patients also received therapeutic DPC doses to the scalp every week. The full study reports these points: The number of PT1 expanded TCRs positively correlated with patch test score, significant at thresholds 8, 16 and 32 but not 4. After repeated subsampling, the strength of the expansion versus patch-test correlation and the threshold at which it became significant changed. DPC sensitization did not change the number of TCRs with a frequency above 1 in 1000, and there was no evidence of changes in global repertoire structure. Because all patients had alopecia, a presumed autoimmune disease, the immune response of the patients might differ from that of healthy individuals. Significantly more large CDR3 similarity clusters were formed by expanded TCRs than by pre-sensitization or healthy control sets, consistent with antigen-driven responses.

On this clonotype: No cognate antigen has been identified for it. Base qualities are not at hand, and no much larger clone is one base apart.

Taken with the paper, the label for time point translates to: patch test 1, 2 weeks after DPC sensitization. What this sample's treatment or condition label stands for: therapeutic diphenylcyclopropenone sensitization with weekly scalp DPC. Blood at each patch-test visit was drawn before the patch test was applied. Patients were considered eligible if aged 18 to 70, diagnosed with alopecia and deemed suitable for DPC therapy, and patients were excluded if pregnant. Total RNA was extracted from unfractionated whole blood that had been collected in Tempus Blood RNA tubes. Libraries were prepared through RACE. For sequencing, a NextSeq 500 was employed. During library preparation, unique molecular identifiers were attached to individual cDNA molecules so that TCRs could be counted in a quantitative, reproducible way. Both TCR alpha and TCR beta chains were sequenced from each blood RNA sample. The authors' analysis ran thus. A median of about 89,000 TCRs per sample was observed, with a range of about 23,224 to 690,600. The Decombinator software suite was used to annotate V, J and CDR3 in the TCR reads. For PS versus PT1 abundance plots, all samples were subsampled to the same number of TCRs (28,000). Expanded TCRs were defined as absent before sensitization and observed at least eight times at the 2-week time point. TCRdb cleaned the public reads at Q25 with fastp, built clones with MiXCR and kept in-frame beta chains. Entries that share a CDR3 protein sequence are merged under the most common genes and DNA. TCRdb assigned the V and J calls; the authors' analysis was not used. This sample is represented by some 110,000 distinct CDR3 sequences; about 12% of them were singletons. The top ten clones comprise 1.1% to 1.5% of the sample.

Sample: whole blood, taken in connection with sensitization to the hapten diphenylcyclopropenone (DPC). The sequence derives from a woman aged 45-59 years with alopecia areata. Some clones in this sample may be carry-over from other donors' samples.

The nucleotide sequence is TGTGCCAGCACCCTCACCGGACGGCGGGTGGGGGGCTACACCTTC. Its translation is CASTLTGRRVGGYTF. The rearranged chain carries TRBV12-3 or TRBV12-4 and TRBJ1-2; too little of a D gene remains to name it. V drops 7 bases and J drops 8 bases, leaving 23 bases in between. From the cysteine up to the phenylalanine, the CDR3 has a length of 15 residues. The retained sequence is limited to the CDR3, 45 bases, with the frame set at the first base.